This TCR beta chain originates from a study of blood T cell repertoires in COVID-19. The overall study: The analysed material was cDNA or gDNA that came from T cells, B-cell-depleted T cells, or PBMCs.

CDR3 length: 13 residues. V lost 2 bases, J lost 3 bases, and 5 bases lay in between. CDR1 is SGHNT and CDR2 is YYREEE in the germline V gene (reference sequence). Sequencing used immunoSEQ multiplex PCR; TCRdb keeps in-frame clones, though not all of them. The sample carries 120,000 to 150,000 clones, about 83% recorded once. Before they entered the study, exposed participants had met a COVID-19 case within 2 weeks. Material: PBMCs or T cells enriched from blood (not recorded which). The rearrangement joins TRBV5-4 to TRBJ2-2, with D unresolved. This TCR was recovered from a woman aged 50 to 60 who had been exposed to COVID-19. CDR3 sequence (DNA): TGTGCCAGCAGCTTTCTATACACCGGGGAGCTGTTTTTT. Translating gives CASSFLYTGELFF.